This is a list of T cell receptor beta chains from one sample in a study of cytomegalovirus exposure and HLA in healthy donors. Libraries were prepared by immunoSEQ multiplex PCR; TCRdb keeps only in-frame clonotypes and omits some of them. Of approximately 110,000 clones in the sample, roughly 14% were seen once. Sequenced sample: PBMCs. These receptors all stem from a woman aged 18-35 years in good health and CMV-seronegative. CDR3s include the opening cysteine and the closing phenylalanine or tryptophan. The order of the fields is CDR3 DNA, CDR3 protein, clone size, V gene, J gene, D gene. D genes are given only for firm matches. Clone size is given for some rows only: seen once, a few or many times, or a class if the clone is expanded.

cdr3_nt: TGTGCCACCGGCCCAGGGTCCGAACAGCCCCAGCATTTT
cdr3_aa: CATGPGSEQPQHF
clone_size: few
v_call: TRBV10-3
j_call: TRBJ1-5
d_call: .

cdr3_nt: TGTGCCAGCAGTTTTAGGGGGAATAATTCACCCCTCCACTTT
cdr3_aa: CASSFRGNNSPLHF
clone_size: .
v_call: TRBV27
j_call: TRBJ1-6
d_call: .

cdr3_nt: TGTGCCAGCAGCTTAGAGGCGGATACCCTCTATGGCTACACCTTC
cdr3_aa: CASSLEADTLYGYTF
clone_size: .
v_call: TRBV7-6
j_call: TRBJ1-2
d_call: .

cdr3_nt: TGTGCCAGCAGTGAGAGGGCAGGCACTCAATTAGCCAAAAACATTCAGTACTTC
cdr3_aa: CASSERAGTQLAKNIQYF
clone_size: few
v_call: TRBV6-1
j_call: TRBJ2-4
d_call: .

cdr3_nt: TGTGCCAGCAGTGAATACAGGACCCAAGAGACCCAGTACTTC
cdr3_aa: CASSEYRTQETQYF
clone_size: .
v_call: TRBV2
j_call: TRBJ2-5
d_call: .

cdr3_nt: TGTGCCTGCCAGCGGTCGTACCAAGGGACCCAGTACTTC
cdr3_aa: CACQRSYQGTQYF
clone_size: .
v_call: TRBV30
j_call: TRBJ2-5
d_call: .

cdr3_nt: TGTGCCAGCAGCTTAGGGGGACAGGGGGGCTACGAGCAGTACTTC
cdr3_aa: CASSLGGQGGYEQYF
clone_size: few
v_call: TRBV7-8
j_call: TRBJ2-7
d_call: TRBD1

cdr3_nt: TGTGCCAGCAGTGAACCCCGCAGAAAAACAGGGGACGGAAACACCATATATTTT
cdr3_aa: CASSEPRRKTGDGNTIYF
clone_size: .
v_call: TRBV2
j_call: TRBJ1-3
d_call: TRBD1

cdr3_nt: TGCGCCAGCAGCCAAGGGAGAGGGACAGGGAACACCGGGGAGCTGTTTTTT
cdr3_aa: CASSQGRGTGNTGELFF
clone_size: few
v_call: TRBV4-1
j_call: TRBJ2-2
d_call: TRBD1

cdr3_nt: TGCGCCAGCACAGCTAGCGGGTCTGATATGGAGACCCAGTACTTC
cdr3_aa: CASTASGSDMETQYF
clone_size: few
v_call: TRBV5-1
j_call: TRBJ2-5
d_call: TRBD2

cdr3_nt: TGTGCCAGCAGTGGGGCCGGCTCCGGACCCCAGCATTTT
cdr3_aa: CASSGAGSGPQHF
clone_size: few
v_call: TRBV6-6
j_call: TRBJ1-5
d_call: .

cdr3_nt: TGTGCCAGCAGTCACAGGGGTGAGACCCAGTACTTC
cdr3_aa: CASSHRGETQYF
clone_size: .
v_call: TRBV28
j_call: TRBJ2-5
d_call: TRBD1

cdr3_nt: TGTGCCTGGACGTGGGCAGGGGTGGAGACCGGGGAGCTGTTTTTT
cdr3_aa: CAWTWAGVETGELFF
clone_size: once
v_call: TRBV30
j_call: TRBJ2-2
d_call: .

cdr3_nt: TGTGCCAGCAGTTTACAAGGCCCTAGCCCCTACGAGCAGTACTTC
cdr3_aa: CASSLQGPSPYEQYF
clone_size: few
v_call: TRBV27
j_call: TRBJ2-7
d_call: .

cdr3_nt: TGTGCCAGCAGCCCCCGGGGGGCAACTAATGAAAAACTGTTTTTT
cdr3_aa: CASSPRGATNEKLFF
clone_size: .
v_call: TRBV7-6
j_call: TRBJ1-4
d_call: .

cdr3_nt: TGTGCCAGTAGTATAAGGGGCAGTGAAGCTTTCTTT
cdr3_aa: CASSIRGSEAFF
clone_size: .
v_call: TRBV19
j_call: TRBJ1-1
d_call: .

cdr3_nt: TGTGCCAGCAGTTTTGCCGGGACAGACTATGGCTACACCTTC
cdr3_aa: CASSFAGTDYGYTF
clone_size: few
v_call: TRBV27
j_call: TRBJ1-2
d_call: TRBD1

cdr3_nt: TGTGCCTGGCGGGGGACTAGCGGGGACCAGAACTACGAGCAGTACTTC
cdr3_aa: CAWRGTSGDQNYEQYF
clone_size: few
v_call: TRBV30
j_call: TRBJ2-7
d_call: TRBD2

cdr3_nt: TGCAGCGGTGAGGAGGCGGCGAAGACCCAGTACTTC
cdr3_aa: CSGEEAAKTQYF
clone_size: few
v_call: TRBV29-1
j_call: TRBJ2-5
d_call: .

cdr3_nt: TGTGCCAGCAGAACGGTGAGCTATGGCTACACCTTC
cdr3_aa: CASRTVSYGYTF
clone_size: few
v_call: TRBV13
j_call: TRBJ1-2
d_call: .

cdr3_nt: TGTGCCAGCAGCTCCTCTTTGGACAGGTCCCCCTACGAGCAGTACTTC
cdr3_aa: CASSSSLDRSPYEQYF
clone_size: .
v_call: TRBV13
j_call: TRBJ2-7
d_call: TRBD1

cdr3_nt: TGTGCCAGTAGTGTCCGGACTAGCGGGAGGGACACAGATACGCAGTATTTT
cdr3_aa: CASSVRTSGRDTDTQYF
clone_size: .
v_call: TRBV19
j_call: TRBJ2-3
d_call: TRBD2

cdr3_nt: TGTGCCAGCAGATTGACAGGGGGCACTGAAAAACTGTTTTTT
cdr3_aa: CASRLTGGTEKLFF
clone_size: few
v_call: TRBV5-5
j_call: TRBJ1-4
d_call: TRBD1

cdr3_nt: TGTGCCAGCAGTTTAATGGGACACCCCGGCTACACCTTC
cdr3_aa: CASSLMGHPGYTF
clone_size: .
v_call: TRBV28
j_call: TRBJ1-2
d_call: .

cdr3_nt: TGTGCCTGGGTCCCCGGACAGGGCGCGTCCGAGCAGTACTTC
cdr3_aa: CAWVPGQGASEQYF
clone_size: few
v_call: TRBV30
j_call: TRBJ2-7
d_call: TRBD1

cdr3_nt: TGTGCCAGCAGCCCCCGGCGGGCTGGGGAGCAGTACTTC
cdr3_aa: CASSPRRAGEQYF
clone_size: few
v_call: TRBV5-4
j_call: TRBJ2-7
d_call: .

cdr3_nt: TGTGCCAGCAGCTTTTTTGGGACAGGGAGCAATCAGCCCCAGCATTTT
cdr3_aa: CASSFFGTGSNQPQHF
clone_size: .
v_call: TRBV7-2
j_call: TRBJ1-5
d_call: TRBD1

cdr3_nt: TGCGCCAGCAGCTTCCTACCCGGGTGGGGCGGTTCTCACTCGGGCACAGATACGCAGTATTTT
cdr3_aa: CASSFLPGWGGSHSGTDTQYF
clone_size: .
v_call: TRBV5-1
j_call: TRBJ2-3
d_call: .

cdr3_nt: TGTGCCAGCAGCTTGGTGAGGGACAGGAGGAGGGAAGCTTTCTTT
cdr3_aa: CASSLVRDRRREAFF
clone_size: .
v_call: TRBV5-4
j_call: TRBJ1-1
d_call: TRBD1

cdr3_nt: TGTGCCGGGGGGGGCGGAGAGACCCAGTACTTC
cdr3_aa: CAGGGGETQYF
clone_size: .
v_call: TRBV30
j_call: TRBJ2-5
d_call: .

cdr3_nt: TGTGCCAGCAGCCCCGGTCTACAAGAGACCCAGTACTTC
cdr3_aa: CASSPGLQETQYF
clone_size: .
v_call: TRBV7-9
j_call: TRBJ2-5
d_call: .

cdr3_nt: TGCGCCAGCAGCTGGAAATCCGGGACAGAGAACACTGAAGCTTTCTTT
cdr3_aa: CASSWKSGTENTEAFF
clone_size: few
v_call: TRBV5-1
j_call: TRBJ1-1
d_call: TRBD1

cdr3_nt: TGTGCCACCTCAGACGAAGGCGGTTGGCCCCAGCATTTT
cdr3_aa: CATSDEGGWPQHF
clone_size: .
v_call: TRBV19
j_call: TRBJ1-5
d_call: .

cdr3_nt: TGTGCCAGCAGCGACGCAGACAAGTCCTACGAGCAGTACTTC
cdr3_aa: CASSDADKSYEQYF
clone_size: few
v_call: TRBV5-6
j_call: TRBJ2-7
d_call: .

cdr3_nt: TGTGCTAGCAGCTTAGAAGCTTCGGGAACCGGGGAGCTGTTTTTT
cdr3_aa: CASSLEASGTGELFF
clone_size: .
v_call: TRBV7-7
j_call: TRBJ2-2
d_call: .

cdr3_nt: TGCGCCAGCAGCCCGGTGAGAGGGAAGAACAATCAGCCCCAGCATTTT
cdr3_aa: CASSPVRGKNNQPQHF
clone_size: .
v_call: TRBV5-1
j_call: TRBJ1-5
d_call: .

cdr3_nt: TGCGCCAGCAGCCAGGGGTCCCGGGACAGTTCTGAAAAACTGTTTTTT
cdr3_aa: CASSQGSRDSSEKLFF
clone_size: .
v_call: TRBV4-3
j_call: TRBJ1-4
d_call: TRBD1